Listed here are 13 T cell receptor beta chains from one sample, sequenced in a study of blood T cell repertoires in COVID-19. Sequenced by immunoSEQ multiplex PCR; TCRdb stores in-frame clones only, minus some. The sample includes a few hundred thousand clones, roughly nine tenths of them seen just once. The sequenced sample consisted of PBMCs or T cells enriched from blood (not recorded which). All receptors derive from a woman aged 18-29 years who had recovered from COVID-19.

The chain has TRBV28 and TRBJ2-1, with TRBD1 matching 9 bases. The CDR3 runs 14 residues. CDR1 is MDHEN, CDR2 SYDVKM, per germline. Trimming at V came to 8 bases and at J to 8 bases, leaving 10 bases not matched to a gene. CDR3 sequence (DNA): TGTGCCAGCGCCATCCGGACAGGGGACGATGAGCAGTTCTTC. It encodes CASAIRTGDDEQFF.

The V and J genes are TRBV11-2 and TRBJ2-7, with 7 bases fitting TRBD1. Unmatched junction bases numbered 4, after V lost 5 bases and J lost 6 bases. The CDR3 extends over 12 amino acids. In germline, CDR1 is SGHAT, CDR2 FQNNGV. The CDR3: CASSTGTVEQYF. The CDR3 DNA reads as TGTGCCAGCAGCACCGGGACAGTCGAGCAGTACTTC.

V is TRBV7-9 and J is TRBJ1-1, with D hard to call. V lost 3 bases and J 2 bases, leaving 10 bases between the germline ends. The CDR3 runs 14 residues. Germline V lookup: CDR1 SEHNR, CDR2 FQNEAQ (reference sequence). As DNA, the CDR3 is TGTGCCAGCAGCTTTCGACAAGCTAACACTGAAGCTTTCTTT. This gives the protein CASSFRQANTEAFF.

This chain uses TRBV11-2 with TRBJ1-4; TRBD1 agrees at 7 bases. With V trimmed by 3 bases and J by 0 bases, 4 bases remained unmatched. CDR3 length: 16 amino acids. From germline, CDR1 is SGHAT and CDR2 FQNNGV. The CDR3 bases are TGTGCCAGCAGCTTCCGGACAGGAGCAACTAATGAAAAACTGTTTTTT. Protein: CASSFRTGATNEKLFF.

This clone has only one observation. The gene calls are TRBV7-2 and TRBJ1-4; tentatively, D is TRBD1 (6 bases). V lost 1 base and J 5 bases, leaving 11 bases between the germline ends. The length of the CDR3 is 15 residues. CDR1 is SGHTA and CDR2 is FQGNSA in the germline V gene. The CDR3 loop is CASSLGGPRNEKLFF. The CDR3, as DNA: TGTGCCAGCAGCTTAGGGGGGCCCCGGAATGAAAAACTGTTTTTT. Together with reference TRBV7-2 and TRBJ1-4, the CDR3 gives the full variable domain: GAGVSQSPSNKVTEKGKDVELRCDPISGHTALYWYRQSLGQGLEFLIYFQGNSAPDKSGLPSDRFSAERTGGSVSTLTIQRTQQEDSAVYLCASSLGGPRNEKLFFGSGTQLSVL.

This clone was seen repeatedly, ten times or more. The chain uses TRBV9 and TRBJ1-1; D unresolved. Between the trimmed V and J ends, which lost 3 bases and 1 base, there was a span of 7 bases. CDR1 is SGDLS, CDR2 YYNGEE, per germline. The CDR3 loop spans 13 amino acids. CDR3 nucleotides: TGTGCCAGCAGCGCAAGACAGAACACTGAAGCTTTCTTT. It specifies CASSARQNTEAFF. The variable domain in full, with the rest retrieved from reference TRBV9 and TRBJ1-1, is DSGVTQTPKHLITATGQRVTLRCSPRSGDLSVYWYQQSLDQGLQFLIQYYNGEERAKGNILERFSAQQFPDLHSELNLSSLELGDSALYFCASSARQNTEAFFGQGTRLTVV.

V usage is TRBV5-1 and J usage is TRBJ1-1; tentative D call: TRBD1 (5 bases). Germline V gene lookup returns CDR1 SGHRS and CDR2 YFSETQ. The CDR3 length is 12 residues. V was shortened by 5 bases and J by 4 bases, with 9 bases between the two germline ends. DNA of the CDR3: TGCGCCAGCAGGGGGGAGGGCACTGAAGCTTTCTTT. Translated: CASRGEGTEAFF.

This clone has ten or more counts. CDR3 protein: CASSPTVHYGYTF. The CDR3 DNA follows: TGTGCCAGCAGCCCGACAGTTCACTATGGCTACACCTTC. The rearrangement joins TRBV4-2 to TRBJ1-2; perhaps TRBD1 as D (5 bases). CDR3 length: 13 residues. Deletions cut 4 bases from V and 3 bases from J, with 9 bases between. Germline CDR1 is LGHNA and CDR2 is YNFKEQ.

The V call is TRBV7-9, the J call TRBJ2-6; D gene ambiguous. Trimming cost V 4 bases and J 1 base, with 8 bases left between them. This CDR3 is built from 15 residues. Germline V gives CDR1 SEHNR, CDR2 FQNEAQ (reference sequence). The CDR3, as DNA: TGTGCCAGCAGCTCCGTTCCGTCTGGGGCCAACGTCCTGACTTTC. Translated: CASSSVPSGANVLTF.

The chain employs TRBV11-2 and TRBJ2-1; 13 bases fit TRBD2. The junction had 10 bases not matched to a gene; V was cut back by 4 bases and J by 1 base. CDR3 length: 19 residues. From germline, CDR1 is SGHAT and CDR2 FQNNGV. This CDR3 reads CASSSTSGGTKPSYNEQFF. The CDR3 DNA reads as TGTGCCAGCAGCTCGACTAGCGGGGGGACCAAACCATCCTACAATGAGCAGTTCTTC.

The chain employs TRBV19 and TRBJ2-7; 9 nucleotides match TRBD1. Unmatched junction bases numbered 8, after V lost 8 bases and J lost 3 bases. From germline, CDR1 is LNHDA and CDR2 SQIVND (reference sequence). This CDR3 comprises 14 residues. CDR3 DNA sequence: TGTGCCAGTCGTCGGGACAGGGCAGACTACGAGCAGTACTTC. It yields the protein CASRRDRADYEQYF.

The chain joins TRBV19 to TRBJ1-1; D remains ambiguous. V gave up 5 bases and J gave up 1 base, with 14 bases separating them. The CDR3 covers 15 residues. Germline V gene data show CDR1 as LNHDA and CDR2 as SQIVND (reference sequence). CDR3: CASSPRPGGNTEAFF. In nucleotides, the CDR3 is TGTGCCAGTAGTCCCCGACCTGGAGGGAACACTGAAGCTTTCTTT.

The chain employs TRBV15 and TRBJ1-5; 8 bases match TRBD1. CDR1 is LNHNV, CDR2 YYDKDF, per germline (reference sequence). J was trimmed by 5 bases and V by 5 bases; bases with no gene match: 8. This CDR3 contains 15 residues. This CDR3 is CATSSWTGMDQPQHF. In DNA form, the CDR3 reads TGTGCCACCAGCTCTTGGACAGGGATGGATCAGCCCCAGCATTTT. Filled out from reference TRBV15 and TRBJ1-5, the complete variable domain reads DAMVIQNPRYQVTQFGKPVTLSCSQTLNHNVMYWYQQKSSQAPKLLFHYYDKDFNNEADTPDNFQSRRPNTSFCFLDIRSPGLGDTAMYLCATSSWTGMDQPQHFGDGTRLSIL.